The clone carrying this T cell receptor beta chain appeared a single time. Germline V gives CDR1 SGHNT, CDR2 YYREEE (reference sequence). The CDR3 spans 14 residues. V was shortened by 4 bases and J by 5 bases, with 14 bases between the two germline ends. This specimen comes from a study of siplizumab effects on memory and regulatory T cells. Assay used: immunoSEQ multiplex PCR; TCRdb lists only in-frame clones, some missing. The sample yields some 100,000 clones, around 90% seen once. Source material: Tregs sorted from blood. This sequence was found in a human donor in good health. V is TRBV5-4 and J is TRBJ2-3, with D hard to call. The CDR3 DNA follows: TGTGCCAGCAGCCCCCGGTGGTCGGTAGATACGCAGTATTTT. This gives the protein CASSPRWSVDTQYF.